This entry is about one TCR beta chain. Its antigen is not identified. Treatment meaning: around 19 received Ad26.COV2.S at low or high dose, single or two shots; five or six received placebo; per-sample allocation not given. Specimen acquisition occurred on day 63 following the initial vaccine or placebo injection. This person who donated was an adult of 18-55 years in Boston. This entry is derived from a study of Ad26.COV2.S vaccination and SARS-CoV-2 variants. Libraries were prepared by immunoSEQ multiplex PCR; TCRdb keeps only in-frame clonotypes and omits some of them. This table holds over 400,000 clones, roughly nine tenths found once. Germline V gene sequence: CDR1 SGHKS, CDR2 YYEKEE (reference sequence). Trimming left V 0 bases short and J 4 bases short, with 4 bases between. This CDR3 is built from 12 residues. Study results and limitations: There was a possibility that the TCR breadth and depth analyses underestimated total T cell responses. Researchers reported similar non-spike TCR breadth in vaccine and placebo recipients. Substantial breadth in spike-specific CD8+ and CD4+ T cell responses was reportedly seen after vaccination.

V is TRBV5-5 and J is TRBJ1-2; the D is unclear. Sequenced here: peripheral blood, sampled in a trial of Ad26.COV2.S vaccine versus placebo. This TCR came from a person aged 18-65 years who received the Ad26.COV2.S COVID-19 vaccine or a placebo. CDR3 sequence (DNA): TGTGCCAGCAGCTTGGTAGGCTATGGCTACACCTTC. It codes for CASSLVGYGYTF.